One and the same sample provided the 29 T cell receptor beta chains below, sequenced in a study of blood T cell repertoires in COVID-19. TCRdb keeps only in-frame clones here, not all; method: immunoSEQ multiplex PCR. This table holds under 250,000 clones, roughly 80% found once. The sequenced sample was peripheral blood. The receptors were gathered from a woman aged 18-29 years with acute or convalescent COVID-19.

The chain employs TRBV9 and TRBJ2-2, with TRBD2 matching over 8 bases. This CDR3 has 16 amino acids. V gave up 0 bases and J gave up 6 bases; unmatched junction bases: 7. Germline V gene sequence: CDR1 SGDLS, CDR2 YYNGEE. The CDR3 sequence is CASSVASGLSPGELFF. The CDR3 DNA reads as TGTGCCAGCAGCGTAGCTAGCGGGTTGTCTCCCGGGGAGCTGTTTTTT. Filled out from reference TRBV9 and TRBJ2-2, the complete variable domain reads DSGVTQTPKHLITATGQRVTLRCSPRSGDLSVYWYQQSLDQGLQFLIQYYNGEERAKGNILERFSAQQFPDLHSELNLSSLELGDSALYFCASSVASGLSPGELFFGEGSRLTVL.

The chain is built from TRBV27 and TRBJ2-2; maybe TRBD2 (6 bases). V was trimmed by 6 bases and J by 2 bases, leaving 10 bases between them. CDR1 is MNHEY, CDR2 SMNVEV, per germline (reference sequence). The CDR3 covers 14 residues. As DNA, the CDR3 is TGTGCCAGCAGCTCCGGGACTAACACCGGGGAGCTGTTTTTT. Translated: CASSSGTNTGELFF.

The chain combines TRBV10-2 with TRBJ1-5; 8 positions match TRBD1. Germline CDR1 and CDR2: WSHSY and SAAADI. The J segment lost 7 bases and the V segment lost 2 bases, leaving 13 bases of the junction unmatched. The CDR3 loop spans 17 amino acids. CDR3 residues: CASSEANLRTGRQPQHF. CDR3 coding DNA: TGCGCCAGCAGTGAGGCTAACCTAAGGACAGGGCGGCAGCCCCAGCATTTT.

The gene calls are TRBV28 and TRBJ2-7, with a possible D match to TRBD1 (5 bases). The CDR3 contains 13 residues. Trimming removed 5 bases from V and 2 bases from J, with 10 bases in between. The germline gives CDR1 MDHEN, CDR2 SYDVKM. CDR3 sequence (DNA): TGTGCCAGCAGTCGGTCCAGGGCCTACGAGCAGTACTTC. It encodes CASSRSRAYEQYF.

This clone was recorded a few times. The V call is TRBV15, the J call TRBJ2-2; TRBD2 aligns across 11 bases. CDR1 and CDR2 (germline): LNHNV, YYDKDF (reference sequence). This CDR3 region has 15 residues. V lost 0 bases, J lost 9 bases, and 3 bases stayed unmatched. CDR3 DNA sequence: TGTGCCACCAGCAGAGAGACTAGCGGGGACCGGGAGCTGTTTTTT. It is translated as CATSRETSGDRELFF.

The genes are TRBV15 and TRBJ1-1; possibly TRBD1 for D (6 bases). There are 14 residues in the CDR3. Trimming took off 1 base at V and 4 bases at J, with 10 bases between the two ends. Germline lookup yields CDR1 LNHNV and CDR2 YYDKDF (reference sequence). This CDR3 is CATSRAGTLTEAFF. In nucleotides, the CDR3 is TGTGCCACCAGCAGAGCCGGGACACTCACTGAAGCTTTCTTT.

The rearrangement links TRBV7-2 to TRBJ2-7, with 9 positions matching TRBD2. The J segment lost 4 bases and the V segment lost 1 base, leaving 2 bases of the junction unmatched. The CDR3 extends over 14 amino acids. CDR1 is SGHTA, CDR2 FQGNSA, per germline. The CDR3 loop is CASSLVAGVYEQYF. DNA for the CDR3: TGTGCCAGCAGCTTAGTAGCGGGAGTTTACGAGCAGTACTTC.

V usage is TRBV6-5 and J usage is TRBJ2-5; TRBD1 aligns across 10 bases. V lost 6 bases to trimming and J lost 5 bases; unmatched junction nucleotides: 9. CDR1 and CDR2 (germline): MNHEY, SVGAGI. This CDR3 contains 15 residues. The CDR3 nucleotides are TGTGCCAGCAGATCCGGGACAGGGGTTTGGGAGACCCAGTACTTC. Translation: CASRSGTGVWETQYF.

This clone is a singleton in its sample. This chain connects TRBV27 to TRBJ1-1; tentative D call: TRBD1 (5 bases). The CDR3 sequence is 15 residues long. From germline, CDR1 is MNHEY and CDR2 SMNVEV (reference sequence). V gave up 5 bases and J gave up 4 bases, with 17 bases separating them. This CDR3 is CASSAPGRRSTEAFF. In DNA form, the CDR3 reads TGTGCCAGCAGTGCGCCAGGGCGAAGGAGCACTGAAGCTTTCTTT.

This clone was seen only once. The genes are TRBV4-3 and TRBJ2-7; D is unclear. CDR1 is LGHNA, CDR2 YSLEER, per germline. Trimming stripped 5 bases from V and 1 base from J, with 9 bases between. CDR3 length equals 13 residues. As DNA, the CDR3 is TGCGCCAGCAGCTCCTTTCCGTCCTACGAGCAGTACTTC. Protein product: CASSSFPSYEQYF.

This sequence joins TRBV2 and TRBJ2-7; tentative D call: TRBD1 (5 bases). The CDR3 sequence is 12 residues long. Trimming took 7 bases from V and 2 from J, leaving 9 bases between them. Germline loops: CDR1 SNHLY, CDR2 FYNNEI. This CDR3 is CASTVTAYEQYF. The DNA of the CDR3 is TGTGCCAGCACGGTGACAGCCTACGAGCAGTACTTC.

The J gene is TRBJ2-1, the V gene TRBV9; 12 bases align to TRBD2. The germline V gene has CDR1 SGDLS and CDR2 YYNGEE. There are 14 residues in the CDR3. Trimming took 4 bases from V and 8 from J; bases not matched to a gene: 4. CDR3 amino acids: CASSPTSGSDEQFF. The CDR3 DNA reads TGTGCCAGCAGCCCGACTAGCGGGAGTGATGAGCAGTTCTTC.

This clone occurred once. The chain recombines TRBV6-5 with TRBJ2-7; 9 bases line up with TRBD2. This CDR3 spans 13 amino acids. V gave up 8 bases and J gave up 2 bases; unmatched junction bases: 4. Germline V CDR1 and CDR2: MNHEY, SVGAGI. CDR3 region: CASSTSGTYEQYF. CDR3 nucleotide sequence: TGTGCCAGCTCGACTAGCGGAACCTACGAGCAGTACTTC.

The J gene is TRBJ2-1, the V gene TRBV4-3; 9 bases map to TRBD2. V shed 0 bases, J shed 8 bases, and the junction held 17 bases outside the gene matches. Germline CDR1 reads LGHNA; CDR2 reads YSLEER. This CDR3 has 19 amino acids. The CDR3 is CASSQDHLAGIGSRDEQFF. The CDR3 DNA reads TGCGCCAGCAGCCAAGACCACCTAGCGGGAATCGGGAGTCGGGATGAGCAGTTCTTC.

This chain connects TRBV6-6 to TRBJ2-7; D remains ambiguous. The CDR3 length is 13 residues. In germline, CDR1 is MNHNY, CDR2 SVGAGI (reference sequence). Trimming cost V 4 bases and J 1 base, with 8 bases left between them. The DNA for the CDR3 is TGTGCCAGCAGTTCCGCGGATTCCTACGAGCAGTACTTC. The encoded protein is CASSSADSYEQYF.

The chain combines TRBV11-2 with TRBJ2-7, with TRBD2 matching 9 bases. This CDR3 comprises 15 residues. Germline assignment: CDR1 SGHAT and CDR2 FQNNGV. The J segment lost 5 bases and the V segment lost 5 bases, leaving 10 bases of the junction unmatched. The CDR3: CASSPRSGRSDEQYF. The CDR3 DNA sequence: TGTGCCAGCAGCCCCCGCAGCGGGAGGAGCGACGAGCAGTACTTC.

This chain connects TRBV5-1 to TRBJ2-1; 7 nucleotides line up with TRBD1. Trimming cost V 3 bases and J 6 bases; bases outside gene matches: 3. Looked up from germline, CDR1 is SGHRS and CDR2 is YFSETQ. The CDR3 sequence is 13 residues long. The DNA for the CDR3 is TGCGCCAGCAGCTCAAGGACAGGCAATGAGCAGTTCTTC. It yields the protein CASSSRTGNEQFF.

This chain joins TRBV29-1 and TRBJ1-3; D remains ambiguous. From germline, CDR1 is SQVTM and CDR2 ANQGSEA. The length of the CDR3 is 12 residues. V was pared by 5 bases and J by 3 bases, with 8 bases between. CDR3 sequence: CSVRHFGNTIYF. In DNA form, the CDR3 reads TGCAGCGTTCGACACTTTGGAAACACCATATATTTT.

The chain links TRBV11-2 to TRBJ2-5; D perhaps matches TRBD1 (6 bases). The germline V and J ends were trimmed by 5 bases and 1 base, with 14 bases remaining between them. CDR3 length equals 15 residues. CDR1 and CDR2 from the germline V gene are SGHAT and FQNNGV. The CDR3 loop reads CASSRQVRTQETQYF. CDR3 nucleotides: TGTGCCAGCAGCCGACAGGTTAGGACCCAAGAGACCCAGTACTTC.

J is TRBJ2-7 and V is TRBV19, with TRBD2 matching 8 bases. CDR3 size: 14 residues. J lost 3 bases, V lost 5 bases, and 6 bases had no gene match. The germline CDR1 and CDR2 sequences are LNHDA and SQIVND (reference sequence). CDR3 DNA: TGTGCCAGTAGTTTACAGGGACTAGACTACGAGCAGTACTTC. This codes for CASSLQGLDYEQYF.

CDR3 region: CASSYYGRGTDTQYF. In DNA form, the CDR3 reads TGTGCCAGCAGTTACTACGGGAGGGGCACAGATACGCAGTATTTT. This sequence joins TRBV6-5 and TRBJ2-3; TRBD2 aligns across 8 bases. Germline V gene data show CDR1 as MNHEY and CDR2 as SVGAGI. The ends lost 1 base at V and 1 base at J; junction bases unmatched: 1. This CDR3 contains 15 residues.

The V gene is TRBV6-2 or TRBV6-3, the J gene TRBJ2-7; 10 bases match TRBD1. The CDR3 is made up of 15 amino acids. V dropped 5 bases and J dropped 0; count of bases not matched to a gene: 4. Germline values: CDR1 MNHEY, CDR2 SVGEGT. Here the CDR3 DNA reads TGTGCCAGCAGTCAGACAGGGGGCAGCTCCTACGAGCAGTACTTC. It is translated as CASSQTGGSSYEQYF.

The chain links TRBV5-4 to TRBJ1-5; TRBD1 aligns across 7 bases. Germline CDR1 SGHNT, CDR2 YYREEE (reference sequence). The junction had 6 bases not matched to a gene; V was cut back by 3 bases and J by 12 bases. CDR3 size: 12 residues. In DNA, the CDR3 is TGTGCCAGCAGCTCAAACAGGGGACACCAGCATTTT. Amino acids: CASSSNRGHQHF.

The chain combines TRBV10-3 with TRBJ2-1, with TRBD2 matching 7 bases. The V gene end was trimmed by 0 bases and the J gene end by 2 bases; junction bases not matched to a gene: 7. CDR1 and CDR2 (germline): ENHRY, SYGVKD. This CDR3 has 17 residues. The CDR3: CAISESNKRDPYNEQFF. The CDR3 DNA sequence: TGTGCCATCAGTGAGTCGAACAAGCGGGATCCCTACAATGAGCAGTTCTTC.

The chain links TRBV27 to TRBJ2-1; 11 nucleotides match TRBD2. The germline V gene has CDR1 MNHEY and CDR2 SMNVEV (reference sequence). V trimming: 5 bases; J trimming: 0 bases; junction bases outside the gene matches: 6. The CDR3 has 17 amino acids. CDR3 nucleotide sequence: TGTGCCAGCAGTAAAACTAGCGGGAGCGGCTCCTACAATGAGCAGTTCTTC. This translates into CASSKTSGSGSYNEQFF.

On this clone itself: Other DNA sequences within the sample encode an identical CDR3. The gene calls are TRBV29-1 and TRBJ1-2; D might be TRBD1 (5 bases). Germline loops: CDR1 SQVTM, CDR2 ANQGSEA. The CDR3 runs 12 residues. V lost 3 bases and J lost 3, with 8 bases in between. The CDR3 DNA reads TGCAGCGTTGATAGGGGTTACTATGGCTACACCTTC. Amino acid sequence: CSVDRGYYGYTF.

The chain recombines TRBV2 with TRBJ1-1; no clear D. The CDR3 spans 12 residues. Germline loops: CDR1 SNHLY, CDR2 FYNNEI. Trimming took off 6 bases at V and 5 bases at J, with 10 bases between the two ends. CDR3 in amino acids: CASSYSGTEAFF. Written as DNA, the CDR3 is TGTGCCAGCAGCTACAGTGGTACTGAAGCTTTCTTT.

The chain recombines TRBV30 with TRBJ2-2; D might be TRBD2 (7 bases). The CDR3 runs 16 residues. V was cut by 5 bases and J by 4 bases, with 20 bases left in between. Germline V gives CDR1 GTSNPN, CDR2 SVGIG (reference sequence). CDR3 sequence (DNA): TGTGCCTGGGGAAAGAGGGGGGGCCCGGGCACCGGGGAGCTGTTTTTT. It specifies CAWGKRGGPGTGELFF.

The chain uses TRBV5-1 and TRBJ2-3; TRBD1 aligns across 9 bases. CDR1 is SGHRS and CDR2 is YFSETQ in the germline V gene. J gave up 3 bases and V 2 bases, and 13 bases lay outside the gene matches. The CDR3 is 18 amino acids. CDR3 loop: CASSFRDRASKVTDTQYF. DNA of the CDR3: TGCGCCAGCAGCTTCCGGGACAGGGCGTCCAAGGTGACAGATACGCAGTATTTT.